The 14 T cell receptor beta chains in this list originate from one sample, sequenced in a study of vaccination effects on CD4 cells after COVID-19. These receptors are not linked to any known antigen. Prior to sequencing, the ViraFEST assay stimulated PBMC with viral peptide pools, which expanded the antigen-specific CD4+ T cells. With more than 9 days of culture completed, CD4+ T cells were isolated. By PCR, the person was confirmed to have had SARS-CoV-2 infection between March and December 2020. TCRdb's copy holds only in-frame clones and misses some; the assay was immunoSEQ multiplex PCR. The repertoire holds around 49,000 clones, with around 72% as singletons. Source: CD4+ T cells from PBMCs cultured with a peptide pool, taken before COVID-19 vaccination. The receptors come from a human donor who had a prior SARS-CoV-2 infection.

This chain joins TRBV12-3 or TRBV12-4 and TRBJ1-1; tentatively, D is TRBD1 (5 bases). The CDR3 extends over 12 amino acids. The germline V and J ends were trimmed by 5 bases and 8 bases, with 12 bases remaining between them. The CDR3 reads CASSTGGKEAFF. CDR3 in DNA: TGTGCCAGCAGTACCGGGGGAAAAGAAGCTTTCTTT.

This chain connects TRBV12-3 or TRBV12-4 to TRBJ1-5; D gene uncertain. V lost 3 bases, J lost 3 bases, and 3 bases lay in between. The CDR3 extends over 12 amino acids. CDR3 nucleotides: TGTGCCAGCAGTTTCACCAATCAGCCCCAGCATTTT. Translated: CASSFTNQPQHF.

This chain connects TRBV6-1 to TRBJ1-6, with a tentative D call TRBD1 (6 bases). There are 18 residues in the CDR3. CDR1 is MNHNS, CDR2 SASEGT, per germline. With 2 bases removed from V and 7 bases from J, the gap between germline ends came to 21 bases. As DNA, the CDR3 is TGTGCCAGCAGTGAATTACGGTTCCCCGGACAGTCGAATTCACCCCTCCACTTT. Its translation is CASSELRFPGQSNSPLHF.

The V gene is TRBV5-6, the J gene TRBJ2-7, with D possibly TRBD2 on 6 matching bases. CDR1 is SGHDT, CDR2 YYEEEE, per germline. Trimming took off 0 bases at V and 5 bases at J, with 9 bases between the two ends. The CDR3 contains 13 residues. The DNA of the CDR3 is TGTGCCAGCAGCTTGGTGGAGGGGAACGAGCAGTACTTC. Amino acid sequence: CASSLVEGNEQYF. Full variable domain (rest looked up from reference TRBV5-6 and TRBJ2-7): DAGVTQSPTHLIKTRGQQVTLRCSPKSGHDTVSWYQQALGQGPQFIFQYYEEEERQRGNFPDRFSGHQFPNYSSELNVNALLLGDSALYLCASSLVEGNEQYFGPGTRLTVT.

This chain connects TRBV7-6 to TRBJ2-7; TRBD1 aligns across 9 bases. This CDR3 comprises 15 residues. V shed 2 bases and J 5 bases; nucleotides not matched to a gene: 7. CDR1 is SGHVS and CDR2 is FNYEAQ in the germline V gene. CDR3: CASSLRDRVSNEQYF. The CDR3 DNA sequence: TGTGCCAGCAGCTTAAGGGACAGGGTAAGCAACGAGCAGTACTTC. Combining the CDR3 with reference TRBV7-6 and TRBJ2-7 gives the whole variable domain GAGVSQSPRYKVTKRGQDVALRCDPISGHVSLYWYRQALGQGPEFLTYFNYEAQQDKSGLPNDRFSAERPEGSISTLTIQRTEQRDSAMYRCASSLRDRVSNEQYFGPGTRLTVT.

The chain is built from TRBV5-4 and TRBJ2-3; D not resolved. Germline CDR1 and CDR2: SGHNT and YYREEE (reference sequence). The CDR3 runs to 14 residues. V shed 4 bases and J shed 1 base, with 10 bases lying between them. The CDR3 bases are TGTGCCAGCAGCGATAGAGCTGGCACAGATACGCAGTATTTT. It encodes CASSDRAGTDTQYF.

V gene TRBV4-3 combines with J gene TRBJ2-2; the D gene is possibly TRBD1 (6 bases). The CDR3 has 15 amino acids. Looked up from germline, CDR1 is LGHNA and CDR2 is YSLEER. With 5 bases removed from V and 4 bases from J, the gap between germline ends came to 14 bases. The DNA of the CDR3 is TGCGCCAGCAGCTACAGGGCTAGAAGCACCGGGGAGCTGTTTTTT. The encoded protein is CASSYRARSTGELFF.

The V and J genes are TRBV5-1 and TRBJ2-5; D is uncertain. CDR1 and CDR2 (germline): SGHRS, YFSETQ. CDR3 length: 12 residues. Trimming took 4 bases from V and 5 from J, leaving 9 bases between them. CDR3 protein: CASSGEGETQYF. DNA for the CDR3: TGCGCCAGCAGCGGTGAAGGGGAGACCCAGTACTTC.

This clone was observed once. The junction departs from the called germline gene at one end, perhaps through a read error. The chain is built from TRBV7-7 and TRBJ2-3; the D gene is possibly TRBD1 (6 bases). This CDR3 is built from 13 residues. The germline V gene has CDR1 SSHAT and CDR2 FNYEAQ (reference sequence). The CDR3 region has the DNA TGTGCTAGCAGCTTAGGGGGTACAGATACGCAGTATTTT. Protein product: CASSLGGTDTQYF.

The CDR3 sequence: CASSSQAGGELFF. CDR3 DNA: TGTGCCAGTAGCTCTCAGGCGGGCGGGGAGCTGTTTTTT. The chain recombines TRBV19 with TRBJ2-2; D may be TRBD2 (5 bases). The CDR3 runs to 13 residues. Germline assignment: CDR1 LNHDA and CDR2 SQIVND (reference sequence). Between the trimmed V and J ends, which lost 6 bases and 7 bases, there was a span of 12 bases.

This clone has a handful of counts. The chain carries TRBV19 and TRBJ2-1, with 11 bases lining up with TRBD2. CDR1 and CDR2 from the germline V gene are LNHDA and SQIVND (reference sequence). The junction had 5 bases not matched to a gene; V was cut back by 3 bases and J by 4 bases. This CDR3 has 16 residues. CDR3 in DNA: TGTGCCAGTAGTATGACCGGGACTAGCGGATACAATGAGCAGTTCTTC. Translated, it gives CASSMTGTSGYNEQFF.

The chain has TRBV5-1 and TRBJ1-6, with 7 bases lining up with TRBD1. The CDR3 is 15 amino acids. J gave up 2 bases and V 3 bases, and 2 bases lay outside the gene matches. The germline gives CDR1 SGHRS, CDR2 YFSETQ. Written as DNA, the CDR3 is TGCGCCAGCAGCTCCGGGACAGCCTATAATTCACCCCTCCACTTT. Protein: CASSSGTAYNSPLHF. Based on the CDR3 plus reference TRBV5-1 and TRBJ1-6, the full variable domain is KAGVTQTPRYLIKTRGQQVTLSCSPISGHRSVSWYQQTPGQGLQFLFEYFSETQRNKGNFPGRFSGRQFSNSRSEMNVSTLELGDSALYLCASSSGTAYNSPLHFGNGTRLTVT.

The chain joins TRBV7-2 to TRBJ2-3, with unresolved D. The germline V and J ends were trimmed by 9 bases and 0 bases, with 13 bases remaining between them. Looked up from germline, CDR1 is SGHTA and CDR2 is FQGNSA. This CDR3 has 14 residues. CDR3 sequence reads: CASSVVGSTDTQYF. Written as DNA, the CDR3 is TGTGCCAGTTCGGTTGTAGGTAGCACAGATACGCAGTATTTT.

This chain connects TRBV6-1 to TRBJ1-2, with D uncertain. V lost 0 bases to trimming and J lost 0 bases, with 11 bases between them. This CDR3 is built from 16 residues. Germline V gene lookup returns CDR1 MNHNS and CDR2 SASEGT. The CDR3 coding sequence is TGTGCCAGCAGTGAAGCGCCCATCTCGGCTAACTATGGCTACACCTTC. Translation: CASSEAPISANYGYTF.